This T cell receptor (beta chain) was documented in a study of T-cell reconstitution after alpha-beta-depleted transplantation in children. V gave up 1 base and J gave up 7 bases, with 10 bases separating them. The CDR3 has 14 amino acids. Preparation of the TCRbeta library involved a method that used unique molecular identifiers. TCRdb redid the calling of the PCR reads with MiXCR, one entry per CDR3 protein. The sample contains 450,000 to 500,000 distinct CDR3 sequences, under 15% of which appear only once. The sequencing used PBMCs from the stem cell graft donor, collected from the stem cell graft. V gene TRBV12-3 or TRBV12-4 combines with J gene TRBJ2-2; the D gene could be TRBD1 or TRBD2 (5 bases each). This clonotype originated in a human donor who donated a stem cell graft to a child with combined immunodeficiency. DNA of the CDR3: TGTGCCAGCAGTTTAGGAGGGGCAGGCGGGGAGCTGTTTTTT. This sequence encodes CASSLGGAGGELFF.